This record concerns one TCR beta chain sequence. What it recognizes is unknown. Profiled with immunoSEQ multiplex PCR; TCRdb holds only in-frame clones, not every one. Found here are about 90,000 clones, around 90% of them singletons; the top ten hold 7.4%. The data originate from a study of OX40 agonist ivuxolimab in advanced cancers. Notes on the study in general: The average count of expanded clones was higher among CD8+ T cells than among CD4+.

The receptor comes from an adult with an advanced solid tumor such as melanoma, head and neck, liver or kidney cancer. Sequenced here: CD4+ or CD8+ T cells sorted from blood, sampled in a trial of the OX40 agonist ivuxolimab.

The CDR3 DNA follows: TGTGCCAGCAGACAGGGAGTAGACAATCAGCCCCAGCATTTT. Translated: CASRQGVDNQPQHF. The chain combines TRBV27 with TRBJ1-5; D might be TRBD1 (6 bases). This CDR3 has 14 residues. Germline CDR1 is MNHEY and CDR2 is SMNVEV (reference sequence). Trimming removed 6 bases at V and 3 bases at J, with 12 bases between.